Only a few counts were recorded for the clone carrying this T cell receptor (beta chain). The CDR3 spans 15 residues. With V trimmed by 0 bases and J by 6 bases, 5 bases remained unmatched. Germline CDR1 SGHRS, CDR2 YFSETQ. This specimen belongs to a study of Ad26.COV2.S vaccination and SARS-CoV-2 variants. Some clones are missing from TCRdb's copy, which holds only in-frame ones; the method was immunoSEQ multiplex PCR. The sample lists tens of thousands of clones; roughly 83% were seen once. The receptor comes from a human donor who had recovered from COVID-19. The sample here was peripheral blood, taken after recovery from COVID-19. The V gene is TRBV5-1, the J gene TRBJ2-3, with 9 nucleotides matching TRBD2. CDR3 sequence: CASSLEGSGGDTQYF. The CDR3 DNA reads TGCGCCAGCAGCTTGGAGGGTAGCGGGGGTGATACGCAGTATTTT.